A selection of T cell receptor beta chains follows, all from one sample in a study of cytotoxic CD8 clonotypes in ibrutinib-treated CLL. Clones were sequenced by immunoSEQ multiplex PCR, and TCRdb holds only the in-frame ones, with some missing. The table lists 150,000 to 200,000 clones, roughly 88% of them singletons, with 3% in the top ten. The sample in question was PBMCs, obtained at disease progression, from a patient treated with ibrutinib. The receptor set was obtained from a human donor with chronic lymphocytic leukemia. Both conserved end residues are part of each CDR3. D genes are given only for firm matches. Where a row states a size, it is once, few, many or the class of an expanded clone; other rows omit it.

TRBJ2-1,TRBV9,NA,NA,TGTGCCAGCAGCGTAGGGGATTTTGGGGATGAGCAGTTCTTC,CASSVGDFGDEQFF
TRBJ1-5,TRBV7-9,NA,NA,TGTGCCAGCAGCTTAGGGGGGGCACGAGTCAATCAGCCCCAGCATTTT,CASSLGGARVNQPQHF
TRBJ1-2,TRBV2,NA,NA,TGTGCCAGCAGTGAGTTGGGGGGCTATTATGGCTACACCTTC,CASSELGGYYGYTF
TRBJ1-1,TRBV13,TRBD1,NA,TGTGCCAGCAGCCATAACCCCGGGACAGTTAAGGGTTTCTTT,CASSHNPGTVKGFF
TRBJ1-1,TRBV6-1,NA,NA,TGTGCCAGCAGTGAAGGGTGGGAGGTTTTAGCTTTCTTT,CASSEGWEVLAFF
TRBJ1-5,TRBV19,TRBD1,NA,TGTGCCACCGCAACCTCGGACAGGGGGCGAGGAAATCAGCCCCAGCATTTT,CATATSDRGRGNQPQHF
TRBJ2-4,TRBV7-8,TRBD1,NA,TGTGCCAGCAGAGAACAGGGGTTTCAAAACATTCAGTACTTC,CASREQGFQNIQYF
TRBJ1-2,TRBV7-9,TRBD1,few,TGTGCCAGCAGCTTATCTGGACAGGGCCTTGGCTACACCTTC,CASSLSGQGLGYTF
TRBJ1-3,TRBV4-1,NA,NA,TGCGCCAGTGCGCTCAATGGAAACACCATATATTTT,CASALNGNTIYF
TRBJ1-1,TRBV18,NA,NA,TGTGCCAGCTCACCACTTGTTGTGACACCCATGAACACTGAAGCTTTCTTT,CASSPLVVTPMNTEAFF
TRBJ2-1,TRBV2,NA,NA,TGTGCCAGCAGTGACTCGGGGACTGGCAATGAGCAGTTCTTC,CASSDSGTGNEQFF
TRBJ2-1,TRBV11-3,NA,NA,TGTGCCAGCAGCTTCGAGGGTAGCTCCTACAATGAGCAGTTCTTC,CASSFEGSSYNEQFF
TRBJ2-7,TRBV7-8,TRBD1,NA,TGTGCCAGCAGCCCGTTGACAGGGACCTATTACGAGCAGTACTTC,CASSPLTGTYYEQYF
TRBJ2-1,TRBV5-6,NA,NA,TGTGCCAGCAGCTTATTCAACAATGAGCAGTTCTTC,CASSLFNNEQFF
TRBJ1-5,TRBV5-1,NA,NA,TGCGCCAGCAGCTTGTCGGGAAATCAGCCCCAGCATTTT,CASSLSGNQPQHF
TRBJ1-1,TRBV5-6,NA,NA,TGTGCCAGCAGCTTTATCAGGAACACTGAAGCTTTCTTT,CASSFIRNTEAFF
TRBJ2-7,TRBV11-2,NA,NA,TGTGCCAGCAGCTTAGATGGGGCAGACTACGAGCAGTACTTC,CASSLDGADYEQYF
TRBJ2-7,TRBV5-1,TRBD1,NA,TGCGCCAGCAGCTCGGGACAGGGGGCATACGAGCAGTACTTC,CASSSGQGAYEQYF
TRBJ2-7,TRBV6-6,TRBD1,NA,TGTGCCAGCAGTTATGAGAGGACAGGGTCCTACGAGCAGTACTTC,CASSYERTGSYEQYF
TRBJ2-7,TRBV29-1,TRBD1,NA,TGCAGCGTTCAGGGACAGGGGGATAGCGGGTACTCCTACGAGCAGTACTTC,CSVQGQGDSGYSYEQYF
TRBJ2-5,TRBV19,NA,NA,TGTGCCAGTAGTGGAACAGCTCCCCAAGAGACCCAGTACTTC,CASSGTAPQETQYF
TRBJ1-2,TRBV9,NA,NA,TGTGCCAGCAGCGTAGTCGGGGGCGGCTACACCTTC,CASSVVGGGYTF
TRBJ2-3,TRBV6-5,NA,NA,TGTGCCAGCAGTCCCTACCTGGGGGCCACGCAGTATTTT,CASSPYLGATQYF
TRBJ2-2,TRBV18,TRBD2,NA,TGTGCCAGCTCACCTTCCGGACTAGCGGGAGAACGGAGAGGCGGGGAGCTGTTTTTT,CASSPSGLAGERRGGELFF
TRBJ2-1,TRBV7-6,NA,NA,TGTGCCAGCAGCTCCTGGGGCCGCGGTAGCTCCTACAATGAGCAGTTCTTC,CASSSWGRGSSYNEQFF
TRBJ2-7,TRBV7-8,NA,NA,TGTGCCAGCAGCTTAGAACTACCAGCCTACGAGCAGTACTTC,CASSLELPAYEQYF
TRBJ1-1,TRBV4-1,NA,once,TGCGCCAGCAGCCAAGATTCCCCTGAGAACACTGAAGCTTTCTTT,CASSQDSPENTEAFF